The entry below describes one T cell receptor beta chain. The sample comes from a study of blood T cell repertoires in COVID-19. Sequenced by immunoSEQ multiplex PCR; TCRdb stores in-frame clones only, minus some. The sample lists 150,000 to 250,000 clones; roughly four fifths were seen once. This CDR3 region has 20 residues. Between the trimmed V and J ends, which lost 5 bases and 4 bases, there was a span of 32 bases. Germline CDR1 reads MNHEY; CDR2 reads SMNVEV (reference sequence). The TCR comes from a man in his forties who had recovered from COVID-19. This chain connects TRBV27 to TRBJ1-2; weak D call: TRBD1 (6 bases). Sequenced: PBMCs or T cells enriched from blood (not recorded which). In nucleotides, the CDR3 is TGTGCCAGCAGTCCAGGGGACGTTAATCGTAGGTTGAAGGGCCTCTATGGCTACACCTTC. Its protein is CASSPGDVNRRLKGLYGYTF.